What follows is one T cell receptor (beta chain) and its context. This record belongs to a study of cytomegalovirus exposure and HLA in healthy donors. Sequencing was performed with immunoSEQ multiplex PCR; in TCRdb, only in-frame clones are kept and a portion is missing. The sample includes under 150,000 clones, more than 75% seen only once; the top ten take about 6.3%. Germline CDR1 and CDR2: LNHDA and SQIVND (reference sequence). V lost 7 bases, J lost 4 bases, and 5 bases stayed unmatched. The CDR3 totals 15 residues. V usage is TRBV19 and J usage is TRBJ1-6; TRBD1 agrees at 9 bases. What was sequenced was PBMCs. This receptor was obtained from a woman aged 18-30 years in good health and CMV-seropositive. The CDR3 DNA sequence: TGTGCCAGTAATTACGGGACAGGGTATAATTCACCCCTCCACTTT. Amino acids: CASNYGTGYNSPLHF.